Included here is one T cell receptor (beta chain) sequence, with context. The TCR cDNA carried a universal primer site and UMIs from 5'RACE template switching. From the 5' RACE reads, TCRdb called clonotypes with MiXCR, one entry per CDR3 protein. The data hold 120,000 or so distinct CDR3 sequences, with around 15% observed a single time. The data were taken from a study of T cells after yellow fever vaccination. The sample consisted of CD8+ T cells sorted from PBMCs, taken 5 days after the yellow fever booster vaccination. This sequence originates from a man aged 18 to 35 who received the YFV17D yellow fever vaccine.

Here the CDR3 DNA reads TGTGCCAGCTCGGGGGGGGACAATGAGCAGTTCTTC. Protein: CASSGGDNEQFF. This chain joins TRBV7-9 and TRBJ2-1; 8 bases map to TRBD2. Germline V lookup: CDR1 SEHNR, CDR2 FQNEAQ (reference sequence). Trimming cost V 8 bases and J 5 bases; bases outside gene matches: 2. CDR3 size: 12 residues.